This TCR beta chain was observed in a study of T cell repertoires in cytomegalovirus infection. Looking at the study overall: It was the public TCR beta signatures that indicated both CMV infection and matching HLA type. Whole-study results and caveats: There were carriers of CMV plus the relevant HLA, and cumulative public TCR beta family frequency identified them. There were HLA-C-restricted CMV-specific TCR beta clonotypes dominating the ex vivo response.

In TCRdb, the reads were re-called with MiXCR into one record per CDR3 protein. Here the sample spans 150,000 to 200,000 distinct CDR3 sequences, approximately 14% being singletons. The table lists this clonotype with many counts. Its cognate antigen is unknown. The CDR3 totals 13 residues. Germline V lookup: CDR1 SGHTA, CDR2 FQGNSA. Trimming stripped 5 bases from V and 3 bases from J, with 9 bases between. The sequence was collected from a human donor in good health (CMV status not recorded). Some clones in this sample may be carry-over from other donors' samples. The rearrangement joins TRBV7-2 to TRBJ2-3, with D uncertain. What was sequenced was PBMCs. CDR3 amino acids: CASSQWGTDTQYF. The CDR3 nucleotides read TGTGCCAGCAGCCAATGGGGAACAGATACGCAGTATTTT.